One sample yielded the 5 T cell receptor beta chains listed below, sequenced in a study of cytomegalovirus exposure and HLA in healthy donors. The study ran its PCR with 60 Vbeta and 13 Jbeta primers. TCRdb keeps only in-frame clones here, not all; method: immunoSEQ multiplex PCR. The data show around 220,000 clones, almost 80% seen once. The sample consisted of PBMCs. Source of these receptors: a man younger than 30 in good health and CMV-seronegative.

The J gene is TRBJ2-3, the V gene TRBV7-2; D gene unclear. CDR1 SGHTA and CDR2 FQGNSA come from the germline V gene. This CDR3 region has 12 residues. The germline V and J ends were trimmed by 5 bases and 6 bases, with 9 bases remaining between them. The CDR3 DNA sequence: TGTGCCAGCAGCCCCGCTAGGGATACGCAGTATTTT. Its protein product is CASSPARDTQYF.

J is TRBJ2-7 and V is TRBV2; 10 bases fit TRBD1. Trimming removed 6 bases from V and 0 bases from J; junction bases left unmatched: 8. The germline V gene encodes CDR1 SNHLY and CDR2 FYNNEI. The CDR3 covers 16 residues. CDR3 sequence: CASRERTGGFSYEQYF. CDR3 DNA sequence: TGTGCCAGCAGGGAACGGACAGGGGGATTCTCCTACGAGCAGTACTTC.

CDR3 in amino acids: CASSHPGGGVYEQYF. The CDR3 nucleotides are TGTGCCAGCAGCCACCCAGGTGGCGGGGTCTACGAGCAGTACTTC. The chain combines TRBV7-2 with TRBJ2-5, with TRBD2 as a possible D gene (6 bases). The end of the DNA aligns better with TRBJ2-7, so the J call may be wrong. The CDR3 is 15 residues long. The germline V gene has CDR1 SGHTA and CDR2 FQGNSA.

This chain's CDR3 is CASSFGTGEDSPLHF. In DNA form, the CDR3 reads TGTGCCAGCAGCTTCGGGACAGGGGAAGATTCACCCCTCCACTTT. The V gene is TRBV7-3, the J gene TRBJ1-6; 10 nucleotides line up with TRBD1. The V segment lost 3 bases and the J segment 8 bases; nucleotides outside the gene matches: 4. The CDR3 length is 15 residues. The V gene's germline CDR1 is SGHTA and CDR2 FQGTGA.

The chain combines TRBV27 with TRBJ2-7; maybe TRBD1 (5 bases). This CDR3 has 16 residues. The germline CDR1 and CDR2 sequences are MNHEY and SMNVEV (reference sequence). Deletions cut 3 bases from V and 3 bases from J, with 18 bases between. CDR3 sequence: CASSFSGQGGLYEQYF. The CDR3 DNA follows: TGTGCCAGCAGTTTCTCTGGACAAGGTGGCCTCTACGAGCAGTACTTC.